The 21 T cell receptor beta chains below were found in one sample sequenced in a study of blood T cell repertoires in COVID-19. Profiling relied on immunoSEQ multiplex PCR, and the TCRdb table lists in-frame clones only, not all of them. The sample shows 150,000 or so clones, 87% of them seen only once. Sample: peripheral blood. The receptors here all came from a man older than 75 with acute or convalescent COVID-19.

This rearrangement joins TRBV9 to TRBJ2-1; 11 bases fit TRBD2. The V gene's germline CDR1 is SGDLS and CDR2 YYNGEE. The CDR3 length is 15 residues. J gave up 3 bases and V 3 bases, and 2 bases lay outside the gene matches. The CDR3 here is CASSAGLAVYNEQFF. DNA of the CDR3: TGTGCCAGCAGCGCGGGACTAGCGGTCTACAATGAGCAGTTCTTC.

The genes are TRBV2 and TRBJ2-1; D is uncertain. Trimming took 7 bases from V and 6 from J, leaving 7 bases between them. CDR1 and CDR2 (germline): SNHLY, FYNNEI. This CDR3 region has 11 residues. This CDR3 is CASTSLNEQFF. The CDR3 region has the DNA TGTGCCAGCACCTCTCTCAATGAGCAGTTCTTC.

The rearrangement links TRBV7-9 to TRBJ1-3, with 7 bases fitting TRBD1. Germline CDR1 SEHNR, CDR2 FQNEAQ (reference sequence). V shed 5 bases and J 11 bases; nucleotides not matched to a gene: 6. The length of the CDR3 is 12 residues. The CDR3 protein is CASSKTGLAIYF. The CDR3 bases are TGTGCCAGCAGCAAGACAGGGCTCGCCATATATTTT.

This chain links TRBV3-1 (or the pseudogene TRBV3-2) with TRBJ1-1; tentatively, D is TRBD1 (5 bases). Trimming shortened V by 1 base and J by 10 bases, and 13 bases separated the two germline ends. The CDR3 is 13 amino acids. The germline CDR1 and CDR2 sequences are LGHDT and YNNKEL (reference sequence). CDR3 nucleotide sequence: TGTGCCAGCAGCCAAGGGGTACAGGCACGAGCTTTCTTT. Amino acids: CASSQGVQARAFF.

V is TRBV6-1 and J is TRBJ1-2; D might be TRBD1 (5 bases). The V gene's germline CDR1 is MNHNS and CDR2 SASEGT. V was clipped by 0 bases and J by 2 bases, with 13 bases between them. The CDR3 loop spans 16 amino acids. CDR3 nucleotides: TGTGCCAGCAGTGAAGCGGGTAGTAGGGGAAACTATGGCTACACCTTC. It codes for CASSEAGSRGNYGYTF.

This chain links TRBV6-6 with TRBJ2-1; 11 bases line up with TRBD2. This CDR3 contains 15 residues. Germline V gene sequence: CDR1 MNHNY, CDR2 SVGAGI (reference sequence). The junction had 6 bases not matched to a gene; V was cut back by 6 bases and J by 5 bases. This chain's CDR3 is CASRDSGGGDNEQFF. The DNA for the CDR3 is TGTGCCAGCAGGGATAGCGGGGGGGGCGACAATGAGCAGTTCTTC.

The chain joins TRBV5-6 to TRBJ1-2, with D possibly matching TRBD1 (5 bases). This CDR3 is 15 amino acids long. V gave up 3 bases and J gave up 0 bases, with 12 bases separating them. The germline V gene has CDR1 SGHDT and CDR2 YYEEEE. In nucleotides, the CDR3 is TGTGCCAGCAGCTCCGGGGCGGGAGCTAACTATGGCTACACCTTC. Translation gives CASSSGAGANYGYTF.

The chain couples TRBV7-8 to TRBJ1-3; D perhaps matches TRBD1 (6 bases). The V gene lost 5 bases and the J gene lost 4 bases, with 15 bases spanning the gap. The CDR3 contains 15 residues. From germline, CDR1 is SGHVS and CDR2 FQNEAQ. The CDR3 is CASSPLGGLGNTIYF. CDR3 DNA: TGTGCCAGCAGCCCCCTCGGGGGGCTAGGAAACACCATATATTTT.

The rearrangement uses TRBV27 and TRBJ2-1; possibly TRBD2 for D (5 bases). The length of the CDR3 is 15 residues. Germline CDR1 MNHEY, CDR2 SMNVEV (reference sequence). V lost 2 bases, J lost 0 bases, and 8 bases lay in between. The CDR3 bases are TGTGCCAGCAGTTTAGGGGAGAGCTCCTACAATGAGCAGTTCTTC. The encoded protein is CASSLGESSYNEQFF.

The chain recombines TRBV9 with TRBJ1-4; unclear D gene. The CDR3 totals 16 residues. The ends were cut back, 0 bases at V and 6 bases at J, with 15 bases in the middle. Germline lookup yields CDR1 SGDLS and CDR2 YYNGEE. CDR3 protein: CASSVDPRGFDEKLFF. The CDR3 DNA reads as TGTGCCAGCAGCGTAGATCCCCGAGGTTTCGATGAAAAACTGTTTTTT. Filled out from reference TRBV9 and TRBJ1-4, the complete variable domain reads DSGVTQTPKHLITATGQRVTLRCSPRSGDLSVYWYQQSLDQGLQFLIQYYNGEERAKGNILERFSAQQFPDLHSELNLSSLELGDSALYFCASSVDPRGFDEKLFFGSGTQLSVL.

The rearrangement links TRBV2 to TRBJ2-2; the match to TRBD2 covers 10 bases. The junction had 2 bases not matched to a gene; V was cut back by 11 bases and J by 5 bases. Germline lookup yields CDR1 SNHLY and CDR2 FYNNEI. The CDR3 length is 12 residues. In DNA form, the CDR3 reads TGTGCCGTAGCGGGGGGTACCGGGGAGCTGTTTTTT. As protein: CAVAGGTGELFF.

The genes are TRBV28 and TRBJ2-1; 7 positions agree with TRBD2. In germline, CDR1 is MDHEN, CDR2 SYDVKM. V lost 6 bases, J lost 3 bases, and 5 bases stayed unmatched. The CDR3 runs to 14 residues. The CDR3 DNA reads TGTGCCAGCAGCTTAAGCGGGAACTACAATGAGCAGTTCTTC. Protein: CASSLSGNYNEQFF.

The CDR3 sequence is CASTKTGGGETQYF. In nucleotides, the CDR3 is TGTGCCAGCACGAAAACGGGGGGAGGAGAGACCCAGTACTTC. This sequence joins TRBV28 and TRBJ2-5; TRBD2 agrees at 7 bases. The CDR3 runs 14 residues. The junction had 9 bases not matched to a gene; V was cut back by 7 bases and J by 4 bases. Germline-derived CDR1 and CDR2 are MDHEN and SYDVKM. Drawing the rest from reference TRBV28 and TRBJ2-5, the complete variable domain is DVKVTQSSRYLVKRTGEKVFLECVQDMDHENMFWYRQDPGLGLRLIYFSYDVKMKEKGDIPEGYSVSREKKERFSLILESASTNQTSMYLCASTKTGGGETQYFGPGTRLLVL.

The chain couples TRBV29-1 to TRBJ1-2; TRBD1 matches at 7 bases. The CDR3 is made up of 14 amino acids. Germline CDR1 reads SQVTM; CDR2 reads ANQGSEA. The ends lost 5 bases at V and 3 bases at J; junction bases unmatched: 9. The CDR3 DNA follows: TGCAGCGTTCCACAGGGGACAGAACACTATGGCTACACCTTC. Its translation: CSVPQGTEHYGYTF.

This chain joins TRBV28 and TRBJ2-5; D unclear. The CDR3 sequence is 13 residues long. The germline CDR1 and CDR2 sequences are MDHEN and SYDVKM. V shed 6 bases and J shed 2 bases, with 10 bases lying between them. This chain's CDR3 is CASRGRIQETQYF. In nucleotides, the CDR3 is TGTGCCAGCAGAGGCAGGATACAAGAGACCCAGTACTTC.

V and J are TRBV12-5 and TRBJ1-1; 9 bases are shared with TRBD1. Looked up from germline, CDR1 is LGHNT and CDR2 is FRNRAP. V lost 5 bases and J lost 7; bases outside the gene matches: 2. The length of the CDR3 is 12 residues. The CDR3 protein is CASGGDRVEAFF. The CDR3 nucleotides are TGTGCTAGTGGTGGGGACAGGGTTGAAGCTTTCTTT.

CDR3 protein: CASSSVAFNEKLFF. The CDR3 nucleotides read TGTGCCAGCAGTTCCGTCGCGTTTAATGAAAAACTGTTTTTT. The chain uses TRBV27 and TRBJ1-4; D unclear. Trimming pared 4 bases from V and 4 bases from J, leaving 10 bases between. The CDR3 has 14 amino acids. The germline CDR1 and CDR2 sequences are MNHEY and SMNVEV (reference sequence).

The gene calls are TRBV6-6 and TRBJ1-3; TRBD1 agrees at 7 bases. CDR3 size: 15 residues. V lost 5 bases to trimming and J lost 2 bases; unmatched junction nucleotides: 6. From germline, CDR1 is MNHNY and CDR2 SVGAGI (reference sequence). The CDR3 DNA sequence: TGTGCCAGCAGTACAACCGGGACAGCTGGAAACACCATATATTTT. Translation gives CASSTTGTAGNTIYF.

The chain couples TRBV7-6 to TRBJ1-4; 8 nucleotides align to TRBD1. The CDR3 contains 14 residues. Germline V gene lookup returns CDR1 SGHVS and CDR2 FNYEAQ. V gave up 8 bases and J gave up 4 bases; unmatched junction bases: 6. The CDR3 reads CASRQGISNEKLFF. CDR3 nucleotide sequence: TGTGCCAGCCGACAGGGGATAAGTAATGAAAAACTGTTTTTT.

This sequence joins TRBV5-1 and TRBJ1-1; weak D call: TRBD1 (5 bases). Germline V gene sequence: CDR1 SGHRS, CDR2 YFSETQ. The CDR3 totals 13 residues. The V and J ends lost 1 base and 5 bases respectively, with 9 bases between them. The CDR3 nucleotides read TGCGCCAGCAGCTTGATGCAGGGAACTGAAGCTTTCTTT. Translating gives CASSLMQGTEAFF.

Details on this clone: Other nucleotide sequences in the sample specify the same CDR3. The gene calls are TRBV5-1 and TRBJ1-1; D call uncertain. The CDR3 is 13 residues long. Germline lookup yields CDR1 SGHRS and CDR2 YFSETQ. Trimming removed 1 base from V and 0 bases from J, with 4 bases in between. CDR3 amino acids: CASSLIVNTEAFF. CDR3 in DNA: TGCGCCAGCAGCTTGATAGTGAACACTGAAGCTTTCTTT.